This is a list of T cell receptor beta chains from one sample in a study of cytomegalovirus exposure and HLA in healthy donors. Sequencing used immunoSEQ multiplex PCR; TCRdb keeps in-frame clones, though not all of them. The repertoire holds 240,000 or so clones, with approximately 86% as singletons. The sequencing sample was made of PBMCs. These receptors came from a woman younger than 45 in good health and CMV-seropositive. Each CDR3 is given with its conserved first and last residue. The D gene is left open where the match is weak. Rows give clone size only sometimes, using once, few, many, or a class for an expanded clone.

j_call: TRBJ2-3; v_call: TRBV18; clone_size: .; d_call: .; cdr3_nt: TGTGCCAGCTCACCAGACTACAGCACAGATACGCAGTATTTT; cdr3_aa: CASSPDYSTDTQYF
j_call: TRBJ2-2; v_call: TRBV29-1; clone_size: .; d_call: TRBD2; cdr3_nt: TGCAGCGTGGCCCTCCTAGGGACTAGCGGGAGGGTTGTCGGGGAGCTGTTTTTT; cdr3_aa: CSVALLGTSGRVVGELFF
j_call: TRBJ2-7; v_call: TRBV7-2; clone_size: .; d_call: TRBD2; cdr3_nt: TGTGCCAGCAGCTTTGGTACGGGAGGGTCCTACGAGCAGTACTTC; cdr3_aa: CASSFGTGGSYEQYF
j_call: TRBJ2-7; v_call: TRBV6-5; clone_size: .; d_call: .; cdr3_nt: TGTGCCAGCAGTACCCGAGACACAGCCTACGAGCAGTACTTC; cdr3_aa: CASSTRDTAYEQYF
j_call: TRBJ1-1; v_call: TRBV7-8; clone_size: .; d_call: TRBD1; cdr3_nt: TGTGCCAGCATACGACAGGGTTGGACTGAAGCTTTCTTT; cdr3_aa: CASIRQGWTEAFF
j_call: TRBJ2-2; v_call: TRBV2; clone_size: .; d_call: .; cdr3_nt: TGTGCCATGCGGAAGAACACCGGGGAGCTGTTTTTT; cdr3_aa: CAMRKNTGELFF
j_call: TRBJ2-1; v_call: TRBV27; clone_size: once; d_call: .; cdr3_nt: TGTGCCAGCAGTTTAGGCGGGATGGAGTACAATGAGCAGTTCTTC; cdr3_aa: CASSLGGMEYNEQFF
j_call: TRBJ1-5; v_call: TRBV5-1; clone_size: .; d_call: .; cdr3_nt: TGCGCCAGCAGCTTGTACGGGGATAGCAATCAGCCCCAGCATTTT; cdr3_aa: CASSLYGDSNQPQHF
j_call: TRBJ2-1; v_call: TRBV10-1; clone_size: .; d_call: TRBD2; cdr3_nt: TGCGCCAGCTCCCTTAGCGGGGGTTCCTACAATGAGCAGTTCTTC; cdr3_aa: CASSLSGGSYNEQFF
j_call: TRBJ2-2; v_call: TRBV7-3; clone_size: .; d_call: .; cdr3_nt: TGTGCCAGCAGCCTTACTAGGGACACCGGGGAGCTGTTTTTT; cdr3_aa: CASSLTRDTGELFF
j_call: TRBJ2-3; v_call: TRBV2; clone_size: .; d_call: .; cdr3_nt: TGTGCCAGCTTAGGGGTTCATACGCAGTATTTT; cdr3_aa: CASLGVHTQYF
j_call: TRBJ1-1; v_call: TRBV11-3; clone_size: .; d_call: TRBD1; cdr3_nt: TGTGCCAGCAGCTTACAGGGACAGGGGAGCACTGAAGCTTTCTTT; cdr3_aa: CASSLQGQGSTEAFF
j_call: TRBJ2-7; v_call: TRBV28; clone_size: once; d_call: .; cdr3_nt: TGTGCCAGCAGTTCAACAGGAGGGTACGAGCAGTACTTC; cdr3_aa: CASSSTGGYEQYF
j_call: TRBJ2-7; v_call: TRBV2; clone_size: .; d_call: TRBD2; cdr3_nt: TGTGCCAGCAGGGGACTAGCGGGAGGGCCACGAGAGCAGTACTTC; cdr3_aa: CASRGLAGGPREQYF
j_call: TRBJ1-2; v_call: TRBV27; clone_size: .; d_call: .; cdr3_nt: TGTGCCAGCAGTTTATTCCGGGGAGGCTATGGCTACACCTTC; cdr3_aa: CASSLFRGGYGYTF
j_call: TRBJ1-1; v_call: TRBV28; clone_size: .; d_call: .; cdr3_nt: TGTGCCAGCAGTTTATCCCCAGGCCAGGGGACTGAAGCTTTCTTT; cdr3_aa: CASSLSPGQGTEAFF
j_call: TRBJ2-2; v_call: TRBV11-2; clone_size: .; d_call: TRBD2; cdr3_nt: TGTGCCAGCAGCTTAACGGGCGGGAGGAACGGGGAGCTGTTTTTT; cdr3_aa: CASSLTGGRNGELFF
j_call: TRBJ2-7; v_call: TRBV28; clone_size: .; d_call: TRBD1; cdr3_nt: TGTGCCAGCAGATTAAGTCCGGACAGGGGGTTCTCCTACGAGCAGTACTTC; cdr3_aa: CASRLSPDRGFSYEQYF
j_call: TRBJ1-2; v_call: TRBV28; clone_size: .; d_call: .; cdr3_nt: TGTGCCAGCAGTTTATTCGAGGTGAACTATGGCTACACCTTC; cdr3_aa: CASSLFEVNYGYTF
j_call: TRBJ2-7; v_call: TRBV5-1; clone_size: .; d_call: .; cdr3_nt: TGCGCCAGCAGCTTGGCCTCCGGGACAAAGACCTACGAGCAGTACTTC; cdr3_aa: CASSLASGTKTYEQYF
j_call: TRBJ2-5; v_call: TRBV7-3; clone_size: .; d_call: .; cdr3_nt: TGTGCCAGCAGCCCAGGACAGAGCGAGACCCAGTACTTC; cdr3_aa: CASSPGQSETQYF
j_call: TRBJ2-7; v_call: TRBV11-3; clone_size: .; d_call: TRBD1; cdr3_nt: TGTGCCAGCAGGTTCCGACAGGGTACATCCTACGAGCAGTACTTC; cdr3_aa: CASRFRQGTSYEQYF
j_call: TRBJ2-3; v_call: TRBV28; clone_size: .; d_call: TRBD2; cdr3_nt: TGTGCCAGCAGGGTCCTGGGAGCGGGAGGGCCAGGGAACACAGATACGCAGTATTTT; cdr3_aa: CASRVLGAGGPGNTDTQYF
j_call: TRBJ2-7; v_call: TRBV28; clone_size: .; d_call: TRBD2; cdr3_nt: TGTGCCAGCAGCTCCCATAGCGGGAGCTCCTACGAGCAGTACTTC; cdr3_aa: CASSSHSGSSYEQYF
j_call: TRBJ2-3; v_call: TRBV2; clone_size: .; d_call: .; cdr3_nt: TGTGCCAGCAGTGAATGGACAGCCAGCACAGATACGCAGTATTTT; cdr3_aa: CASSEWTASTDTQYF
j_call: TRBJ2-3; v_call: TRBV5-1; clone_size: .; d_call: TRBD2; cdr3_nt: TGCGCCAGCAGCTTGCATCTGCGGGAGGGCCCGGGAGATACGCAGTATTTT; cdr3_aa: CASSLHLREGPGDTQYF
j_call: TRBJ1-3; v_call: TRBV5-1; clone_size: .; d_call: .; cdr3_nt: TGCGCCAGCAGCTTGGGAACAGGGAGTCCTGGAAACACCATATATTTT; cdr3_aa: CASSLGTGSPGNTIYF
j_call: TRBJ2-7; v_call: TRBV30; clone_size: once; d_call: .; cdr3_nt: TGTGCCTGGAGTGGGACAGGGCGGGGGTACGAGCAGTACTTC; cdr3_aa: CAWSGTGRGYEQYF
j_call: TRBJ1-5; v_call: TRBV4-1; clone_size: .; d_call: .; cdr3_nt: TGCGCCAGCAGCCAACGGGACGGGAGAAATCAGCCCCAGCATTTT; cdr3_aa: CASSQRDGRNQPQHF
j_call: TRBJ2-1; v_call: TRBV19; clone_size: .; d_call: .; cdr3_nt: TGTGCCAGTAGTTCCTGGACAGACTACAATGAGCAGTTCTTC; cdr3_aa: CASSSWTDYNEQFF
j_call: TRBJ2-2; v_call: TRBV30; clone_size: once; d_call: TRBD2; cdr3_nt: TGTGCCGGGAGGGGACTAGCGAACACCGGGGAGCTGTTTTTT; cdr3_aa: CAGRGLANTGELFF
j_call: TRBJ2-4; v_call: TRBV10-3; clone_size: .; d_call: .; cdr3_nt: TGTGCCATACCTCTGGGACAATCACACCCGCAGTACTTC; cdr3_aa: CAIPLGQSHPQYF
j_call: TRBJ1-2; v_call: TRBV18; clone_size: .; d_call: TRBD1; cdr3_nt: TGTGCCAGCTCACTCCCAGGACAGGGGGTGTCGTATGGCTACACCTTC; cdr3_aa: CASSLPGQGVSYGYTF
j_call: TRBJ2-7; v_call: TRBV12-5; clone_size: .; d_call: TRBD2; cdr3_nt: TGTGCTAGTGGTCGCAATACAATAGCGGGAGGGTCCTACGAGCAGTACTTC; cdr3_aa: CASGRNTIAGGSYEQYF
j_call: TRBJ1-1; v_call: TRBV5-1; clone_size: .; d_call: .; cdr3_nt: TGCGCCAGCACTATGGAGGGCGACACTGAAGCTTTCTTT; cdr3_aa: CASTMEGDTEAFF
j_call: TRBJ2-1; v_call: TRBV7-8; clone_size: few; d_call: .; cdr3_nt: TGTGCCAGCAGCTCCCGAAGTGGCGGCAGCTCCTACAATGAGCAGTTCTTC; cdr3_aa: CASSSRSGGSSYNEQFF
j_call: TRBJ1-1; v_call: TRBV7-9; clone_size: .; d_call: .; cdr3_nt: TGTGCCAGCAGCTTAGTTTCCGGTGAAGCTTTCTTT; cdr3_aa: CASSLVSGEAFF
j_call: TRBJ2-1; v_call: TRBV5-8; clone_size: .; d_call: TRBD2; cdr3_nt: TGTGCCAGCAGCTTAGGGACTAGCGGATACAATGAGCAGTTCTTC; cdr3_aa: CASSLGTSGYNEQFF
j_call: TRBJ2-3; v_call: TRBV5-4; clone_size: .; d_call: TRBD2; cdr3_nt: TGTGCCAGCAGCTTGGGCCTCTTCCTAGCGGAGACGACAGATACGCAGTATTTT; cdr3_aa: CASSLGLFLAETTDTQYF
j_call: TRBJ2-2; v_call: TRBV27; clone_size: .; d_call: .; cdr3_nt: TGTGCCAGCAGTTTCCAGGGCAGGAGTAACACCGGGGAGCTGTTTTTT; cdr3_aa: CASSFQGRSNTGELFF
j_call: TRBJ2-7; v_call: TRBV5-6; clone_size: few; d_call: TRBD2; cdr3_nt: TGTGCCAGCAGCTGGGGACTAGCGGGCCGCGAGCAGTACTTC; cdr3_aa: CASSWGLAGREQYF
j_call: TRBJ2-7; v_call: TRBV30; clone_size: once; d_call: .; cdr3_nt: TGTGCCTGGAGTGTATCAATCTCCTCAGGGGCCGACGAGCAGTACTTC; cdr3_aa: CAWSVSISSGADEQYF